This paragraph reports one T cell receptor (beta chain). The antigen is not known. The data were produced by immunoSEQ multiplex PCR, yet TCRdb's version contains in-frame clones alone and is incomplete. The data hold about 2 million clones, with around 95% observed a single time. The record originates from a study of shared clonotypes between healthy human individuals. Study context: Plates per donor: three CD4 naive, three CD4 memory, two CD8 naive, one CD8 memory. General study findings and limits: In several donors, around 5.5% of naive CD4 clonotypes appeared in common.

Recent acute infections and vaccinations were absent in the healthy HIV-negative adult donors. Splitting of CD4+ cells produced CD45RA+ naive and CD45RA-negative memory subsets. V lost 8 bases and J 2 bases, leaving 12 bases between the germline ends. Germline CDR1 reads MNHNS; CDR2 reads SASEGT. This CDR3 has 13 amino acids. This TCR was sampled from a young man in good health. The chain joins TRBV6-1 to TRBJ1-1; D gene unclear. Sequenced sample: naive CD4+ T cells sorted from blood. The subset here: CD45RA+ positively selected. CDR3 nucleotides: TGTGCCAGCCACATACAACTTAACACTGAAGCTTTCTTT. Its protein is CASHIQLNTEAFF.